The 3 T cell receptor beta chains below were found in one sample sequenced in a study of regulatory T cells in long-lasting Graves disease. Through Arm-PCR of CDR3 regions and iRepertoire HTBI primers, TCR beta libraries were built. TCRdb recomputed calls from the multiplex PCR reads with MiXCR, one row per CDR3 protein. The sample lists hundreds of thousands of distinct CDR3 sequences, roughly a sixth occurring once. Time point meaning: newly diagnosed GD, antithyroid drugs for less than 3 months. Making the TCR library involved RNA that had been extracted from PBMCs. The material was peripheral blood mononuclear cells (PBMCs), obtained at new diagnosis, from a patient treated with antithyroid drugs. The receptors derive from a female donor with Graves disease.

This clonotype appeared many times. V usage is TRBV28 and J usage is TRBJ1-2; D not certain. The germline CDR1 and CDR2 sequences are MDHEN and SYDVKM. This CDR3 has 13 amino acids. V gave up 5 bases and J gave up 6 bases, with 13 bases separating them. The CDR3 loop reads CASSSSPSHGYTF. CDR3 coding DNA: TGTGCCAGCAGTAGCAGTCCCTCTCATGGCTACACCTTC.

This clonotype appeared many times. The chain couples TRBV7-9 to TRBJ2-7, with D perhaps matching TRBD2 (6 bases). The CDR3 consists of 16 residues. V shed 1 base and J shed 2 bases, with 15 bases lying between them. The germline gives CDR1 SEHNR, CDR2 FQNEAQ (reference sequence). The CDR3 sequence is CASSLGTHGGTYEQYF. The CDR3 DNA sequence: TGTGCCAGCAGCTTAGGTACCCATGGGGGGACCTACGAGCAGTACTTC. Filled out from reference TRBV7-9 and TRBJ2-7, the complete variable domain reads DTGVSQNPRHKITKRGQNVTFRCDPISEHNRLYWYRQTLGQGPEFLTYFQNEAQLEKSRLLSDRFSAERPKGSFSTLEIQRTEQGDSAMYLCASSLGTHGGTYEQYFGPGTRLTVT.

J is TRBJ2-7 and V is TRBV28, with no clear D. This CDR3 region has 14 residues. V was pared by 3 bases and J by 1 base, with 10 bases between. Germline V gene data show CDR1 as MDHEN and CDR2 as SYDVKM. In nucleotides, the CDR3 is TGTGCCAGCAGTTTTCGCAGGCATTCCTACGAGCAGTACTTC. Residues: CASSFRRHSYEQYF.